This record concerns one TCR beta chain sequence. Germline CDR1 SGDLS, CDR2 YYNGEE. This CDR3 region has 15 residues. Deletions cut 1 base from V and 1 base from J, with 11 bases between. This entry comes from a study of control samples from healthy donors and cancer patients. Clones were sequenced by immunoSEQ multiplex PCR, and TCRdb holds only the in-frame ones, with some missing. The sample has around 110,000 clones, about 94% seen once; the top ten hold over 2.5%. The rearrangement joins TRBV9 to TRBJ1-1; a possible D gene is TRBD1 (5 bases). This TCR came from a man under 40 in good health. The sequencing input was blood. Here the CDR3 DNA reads TGTGCCAGCAGCGTACTAAGAGGGACGAACACTGAAGCTTTCTTT. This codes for CASSVLRGTNTEAFF.